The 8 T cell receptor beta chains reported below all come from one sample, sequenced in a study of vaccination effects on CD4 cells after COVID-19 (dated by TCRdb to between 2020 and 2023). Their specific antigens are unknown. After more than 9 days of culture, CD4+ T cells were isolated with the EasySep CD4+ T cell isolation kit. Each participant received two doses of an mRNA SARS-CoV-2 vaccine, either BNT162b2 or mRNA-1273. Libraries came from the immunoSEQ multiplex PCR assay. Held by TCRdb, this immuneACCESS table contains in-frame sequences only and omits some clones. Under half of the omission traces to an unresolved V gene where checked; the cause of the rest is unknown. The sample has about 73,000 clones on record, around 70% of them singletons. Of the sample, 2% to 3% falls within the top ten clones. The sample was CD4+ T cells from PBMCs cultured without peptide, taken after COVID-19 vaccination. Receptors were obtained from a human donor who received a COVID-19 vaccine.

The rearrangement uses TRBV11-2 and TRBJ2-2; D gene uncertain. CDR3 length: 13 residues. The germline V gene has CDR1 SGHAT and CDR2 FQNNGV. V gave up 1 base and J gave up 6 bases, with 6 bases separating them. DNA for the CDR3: TGTGCCAGCAGCTTAGGCGGTTCCGGGGAGCTGTTTTTT. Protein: CASSLGGSGELFF.

The CDR3 DNA is TGTGCCAGCAGCCAGCTCAGGGGTCAGCCCCAGCATTTT. Translation gives CASSQLRGQPQHF. V gene TRBV3-1 (or the pseudogene TRBV3-2) combines with J gene TRBJ1-5; perhaps TRBD1 as D (6 bases). Germline CDR1 reads LGHDT; CDR2 reads YNNKEL (reference sequence). The CDR3 is 13 amino acids. V lost 3 bases and J 6 bases, leaving 9 bases between the germline ends.

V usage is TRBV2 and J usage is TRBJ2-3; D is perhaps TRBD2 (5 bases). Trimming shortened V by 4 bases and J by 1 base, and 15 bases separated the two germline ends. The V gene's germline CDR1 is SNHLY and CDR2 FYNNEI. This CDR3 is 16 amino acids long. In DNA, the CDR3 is TGTGCCAGCAGTGGCCCATCGGGATTTCGCACAGATACGCAGTATTTT. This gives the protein CASSGPSGFRTDTQYF.

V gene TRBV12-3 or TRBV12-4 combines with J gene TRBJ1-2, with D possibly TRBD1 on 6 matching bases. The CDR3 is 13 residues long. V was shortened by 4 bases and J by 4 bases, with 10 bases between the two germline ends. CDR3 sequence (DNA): TGTGCCAGCAGTTGGACAGCAACCTATGGCTACACCTTC. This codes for CASSWTATYGYTF.

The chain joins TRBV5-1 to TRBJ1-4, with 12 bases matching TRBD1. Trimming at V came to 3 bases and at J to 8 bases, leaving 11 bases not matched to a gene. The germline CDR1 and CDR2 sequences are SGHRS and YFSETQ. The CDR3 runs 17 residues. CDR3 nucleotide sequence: TGCGCCAGCAGCTCCCTCCCGGGACAGGGGGCTGAGGAAAAACTGTTTTTT. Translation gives CASSSLPGQGAEEKLFF.

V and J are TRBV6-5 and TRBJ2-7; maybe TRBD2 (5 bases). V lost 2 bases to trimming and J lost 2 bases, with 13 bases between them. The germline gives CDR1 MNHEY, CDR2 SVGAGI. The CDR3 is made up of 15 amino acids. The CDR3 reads CASSYPPLRAYEQYV. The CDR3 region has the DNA TGTGCCAGCAGTTACCCGCCTTTGAGGGCCTACGAGCAGTACGTC.

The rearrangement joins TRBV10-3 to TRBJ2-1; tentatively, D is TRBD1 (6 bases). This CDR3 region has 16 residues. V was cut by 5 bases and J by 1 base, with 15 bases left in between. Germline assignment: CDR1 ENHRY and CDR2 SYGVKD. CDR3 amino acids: CAISKDSARSYNEQFF. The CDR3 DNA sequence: TGTGCCATCAGTAAGGACAGCGCCCGGTCCTACAATGAGCAGTTCTTC.

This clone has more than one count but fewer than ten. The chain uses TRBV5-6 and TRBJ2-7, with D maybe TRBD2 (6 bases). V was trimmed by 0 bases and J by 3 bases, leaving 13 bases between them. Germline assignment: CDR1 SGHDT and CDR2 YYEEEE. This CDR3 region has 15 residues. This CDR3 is CASSLATSGRYEQYV. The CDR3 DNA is TGTGCCAGCAGCTTGGCCACCAGCGGGCGCTACGAGCAGTACGTC.